These 20 T cell receptor beta chains originate from one sample sequenced in a study of molecular identifiers for immune sequencing clone quantification. TCRdb fed the PCR reads into MiXCR, producing one record per CDR3 protein. The data hold approximately 93,000 distinct CDR3 sequences, with about 23% observed a single time. The sequenced material came from naive CD8+ T cells from blood, with Jurkat cell RNA spiked in. Stated subset: FACS-sorted CD8+CD4-CCR7+CD45RA+ naive T cells. The receptors shown here come from a human donor in good health. Some libraries in this study had Jurkat cell RNA spiked in.

To note about this clonotype: The CDR3 carries no conserved terminal phenylalanine or tryptophan, so it likely arises from a read error. Because the CDR3's place on the DNA is in doubt, the DNA is left out and the CDR3 is given as listed by TCRdb. The chain combines TRBV12-3 or TRBV12-4 with TRBJ1-6. The CDR3 region is 14 residues in length, termini included. This CDR3 reads CASSTDSYNSPFHL.

This clonotype has a count of ten or more. The gene calls are TRBV19 and TRBJ2-2, with 7 bases aligning to TRBD2. The CDR3 runs to 15 residues. The trim removed 3 bases at V and 1 base at J, leaving 2 bases unmatched. Per germline, CDR1 LNHDA and CDR2 SQIVND (reference sequence). CDR3 protein: CASSIASGNTGELFF. DNA of the CDR3: TGTGCCAGTAGTATCGCTAGCGGGAACACCGGGGAGCTGTTTTTT. The full variable domain, completed using reference TRBV19 and TRBJ2-2, is DGGITQSPKYLFRKEGQNVTLSCEQNLNHDAMYWYRQDPGQGLRLIYYSQIVNDFQKGDIAEGYSVSREKKESFPLTVTSAQKNPTAFYLCASSIASGNTGELFFGEGSRLTVL.

The chain carries TRBV2 and TRBJ2-3; the match to TRBD2 covers 10 bases. V trimming: 6 bases; J trimming: 5 bases; junction bases outside the gene matches: 8. CDR1 SNHLY and CDR2 FYNNEI come from the germline V gene. This CDR3 region has 15 residues. CDR3 coding DNA: TGTGCCAGCAGACTAAGCGGGGGGGCCGTAGATACGCAGTATTTT. Its translation is CASRLSGGAVDTQYF.

Remarks on this clonotype: Being one base from a much bigger clone, this may be a read error. The V gene is TRBV29-1, the J gene TRBJ2-2; D is unresolved. Per the germline V gene, CDR1 is SQVTM and CDR2 is ANQGSEA. CDR3 length equals 15 residues. The CDR3, as DNA: TGCAGCGTTGAAGATACGGTGATTACCACCGGAGAGCTGTTTTTT. As protein: CSVEDTVITTGELFF.

Remarks on this clonotype: One end of the junction does not line up with germline, which may come from a read error. The chain couples TRBV7-9 to TRBJ2-5; D not resolved. The CDR3 loop spans 14 amino acids. CDR1 SEHNR and CDR2 FQNEAQ come from the germline V gene (reference sequence). The CDR3 bases are TGTGCCAGCAGCTTAGGAAATCATCAAGGGACCCAGTACTTC. This codes for CASSLGNHQGTQYF.

This clonotype showed up many times. This rearrangement joins TRBV7-9 to TRBJ2-3; no definite D call. Germline values: CDR1 SEHNR, CDR2 FQNEAQ (reference sequence). The CDR3 is 15 residues long. The V end lost 4 bases, the J end lost 5 bases, and 16 bases lay between the germline ends. CDR3 coding DNA: TGTGCCAGCAGCTCAATCGTTGGACGGAAAGATACGCAGTATTTT. Protein product: CASSSIVGRKDTQYF.

This clonotype was recorded many times. The chain links TRBV5-1 to TRBJ1-1, with D maybe TRBD1 (5 bases). Germline values: CDR1 SGHRS, CDR2 YFSETQ. V shed 0 bases and J shed 4 bases, with 16 bases lying between them. The CDR3 runs 16 residues. CDR3 bases: TGCGCCAGCAGCTTGGGGGGTTTCAGGGTCGCCACTGAAGCTTTCTTT. It yields the protein CASSLGGFRVATEAFF.

As regards this clonotype: A much larger clonotype is one base distant, so this may be a read error. Here the CDR3 reads CASSLERPLVISPLHF. The CDR3, as DNA: TGCGCCAGCAGCTTGGAAAGACCGTTGGTTATTTCACCCCTCCACTTT. The genes are TRBV5-1 and TRBJ1-6; no clear D gene. Trimming took off 0 bases at V and 9 bases at J, with 16 bases between the two ends. Germline CDR1 is SGHRS and CDR2 is YFSETQ. This CDR3 has 16 residues. The entire variable domain, with the rest obtained from reference TRBV5-1 and TRBJ1-6, is as follows: KAGVTQTPRYLIKTRGQQVTLSCSPISGHRSVSWYQQTPGQGLQFLFEYFSETQRNKGNFPGRFSGRQFSNSRSEMNVSTLELGDSALYLCASSLERPLVISPLHFGNGTRLTVT.

In its sample, this clonotype was seen many times. The rearrangement links TRBV7-6 to TRBJ2-3; TRBD1 matches 7 bases. Germline loops: CDR1 SGHVS, CDR2 FNYEAQ. The CDR3 spans 15 residues. V shed 5 bases, J shed 0 bases, and the junction held 5 bases outside the gene matches. The CDR3 nucleotides read TGTGCCAGCAGCCCGACAGGGTATAGCACAGATACGCAGTATTTT. Its protein product is CASSPTGYSTDTQYF.

The chain uses TRBV6-2 or TRBV6-3 and TRBJ1-5; no clear D. The CDR3 spans 14 residues. The germline V and J ends were trimmed by 3 bases and 0 bases, with 6 bases remaining between them. Germline lookup yields CDR1 MNHEY and CDR2 SVGEGT. The CDR3 region is CASSYTDSNQPQHF. DNA of the CDR3: TGTGCCAGCAGTTATACAGATAGCAATCAGCCCCAGCATTTT.

On this clonotype itself: The limits of the CDR3 on the DNA are not certain, so only TCRdb's listed CDR3 is given. The rearrangement joins TRBV6-5 to TRBJ2-7; the table's D gene call, TRBD2, was not cross checked with the DNA. Looked up from germline, CDR1 is MNHEY and CDR2 is SVGAGI. From its first to its last residue, the CDR3 has 14 amino acids. CDR3 sequence reads: CASSVGLGSSAPAF.

This clonotype was counted ten times or more. This chain links TRBV5-5 with TRBJ1-1; no definite D call. The CDR3 contains 16 residues. V was cut by 2 bases and J by 0 bases, with 14 bases left in between. Germline lookup yields CDR1 SGHKS and CDR2 YYEKEE (reference sequence). In DNA form, the CDR3 reads TGTGCCAGCAGCTTCCTTGGCCCAGCTTTGAACACTGAAGCTTTCTTT. Translating it yields CASSFLGPALNTEAFF.

The chain employs TRBV4-3 and TRBJ2-7; 11 positions agree with TRBD1. The germline V gene has CDR1 LGHNA and CDR2 YSLEER. The ends lost 3 bases at V and 0 bases at J; junction bases unmatched: 1. This CDR3 spans 15 amino acids. The CDR3 here is CASSQGTGGSYEQYF. The CDR3 nucleotides are TGCGCCAGCAGCCAGGGGACAGGGGGCTCCTACGAGCAGTACTTC.

This clonotype occurred many times. The chain links TRBV28 to TRBJ2-3, with D perhaps TRBD2 (6 bases). CDR3 length: 16 residues. Germline-derived CDR1 and CDR2 are MDHEN and SYDVKM. The germline V and J ends were trimmed by 5 bases and 4 bases, with 19 bases remaining between them. The DNA for the CDR3 is TGTGCCAGCAGTCCGGGGCTAGCGTGGGGTCCAGATACGCAGTATTTT. It codes for CASSPGLAWGPDTQYF. The full variable domain, in which reference TRBV28 and TRBJ2-3 provide the parts outside the CDR3, is DVKVTQSSRYLVKRTGEKVFLECVQDMDHENMFWYRQDPGLGLRLIYFSYDVKMKEKGDIPEGYSVSREKKERFSLILESASTNQTSMYLCASSPGLAWGPDTQYFGPGTRLTVL.

The chain carries TRBV27 and TRBJ2-3, with D tentatively TRBD1 (5 bases). The V end was cut by 11 bases, the J end by 4 bases, with 19 bases between. The CDR3 sequence is 14 residues long. Germline V CDR1 and CDR2: MNHEY, SMNVEV (reference sequence). CDR3 sequence: CARPPAGPSDTQYF. The CDR3 DNA follows: TGTGCCCGCCCCCCTGCAGGGCCTTCAGATACGCAGTATTTT.

This clonotype was seen a handful of times. The rearrangement links TRBV6-2 or TRBV6-3 to TRBJ2-7; 9 nucleotides agree with TRBD2. Germline values: CDR1 MNHEY, CDR2 SVGEGT. This CDR3 contains 14 residues. J lost 3 bases, V lost 2 bases, and 2 bases had no gene match. The CDR3 sequence: CASSYGGRGYEQYF. Written as DNA, the CDR3 is TGTGCCAGCAGTTACGGCGGGAGGGGCTACGAGCAGTACTTC.

The table lists this clonotype with many counts. V usage is TRBV28 and J usage is TRBJ2-2; the match to TRBD2 covers 11 bases. Germline CDR1 and CDR2: MDHEN and SYDVKM. J gave up 3 bases and V 4 bases, and 1 base lay outside the gene matches. The CDR3 has 15 amino acids. DNA for the CDR3: TGTGCCAGCAGTTCGGGACTAGCGGACACCGGGGAGCTGTTTTTT. Protein product: CASSSGLADTGELFF.

In its sample, this clonotype was seen many times. The rearrangement uses TRBV7-9 and TRBJ2-5, with 10 bases aligning to TRBD2. The junction had 4 bases not matched to a gene; V was cut back by 2 bases and J by 4 bases. This CDR3 spans 15 amino acids. The germline CDR1 and CDR2 sequences are SEHNR and FQNEAQ (reference sequence). The CDR3 protein is CASSLLAGAVETQYF. CDR3 nucleotide sequence: TGTGCCAGCAGCTTACTAGCGGGAGCGGTAGAGACCCAGTACTTC.

V is TRBV12-3 or TRBV12-4 and J is TRBJ1-1, with unresolved D. The CDR3 sequence is 12 residues long. Trimming cost V 8 bases and J 7 bases, with 14 bases left between them. CDR3 bases: TGTGCCAGCGGGGTTGGAGCAATTGAAGCTTTCTTT. Translating gives CASGVGAIEAFF.

A note on this clonotype: A much more abundant neighbour one base away suggests this may be a read error. This chain links TRBV4-2 with TRBJ2-5, with D unclear. The CDR3 length is 11 residues. In germline, CDR1 is LGHNA, CDR2 YNFKEQ. In nucleotides, the CDR3 is TGTGCCAGCAGACAAGGAGAGACCCAGTACTTC. Translated: CASRQGETQYF.